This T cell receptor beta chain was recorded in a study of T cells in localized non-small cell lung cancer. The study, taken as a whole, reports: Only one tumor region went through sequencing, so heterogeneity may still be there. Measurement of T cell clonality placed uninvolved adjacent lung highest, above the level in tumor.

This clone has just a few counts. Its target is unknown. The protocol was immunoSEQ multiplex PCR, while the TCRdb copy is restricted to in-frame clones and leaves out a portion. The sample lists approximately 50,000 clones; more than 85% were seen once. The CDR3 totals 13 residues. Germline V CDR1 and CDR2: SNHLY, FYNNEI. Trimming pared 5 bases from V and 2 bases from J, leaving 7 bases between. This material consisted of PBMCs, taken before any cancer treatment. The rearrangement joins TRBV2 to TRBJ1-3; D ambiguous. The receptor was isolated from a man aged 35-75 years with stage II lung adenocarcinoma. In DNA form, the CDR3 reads TGTGCCAGCAGTCTAGTAGCTGGAAACACCATATATTTT. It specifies CASSLVAGNTIYF.